This T cell receptor beta chain appears in the sequencing data of a study of OX40 agonist ivuxolimab in advanced cancers. Looking at the study overall: Given to patients was ivuxolimab, an agonistic anti-OX40 (CD134) antibody. Patients assigned to dose escalation were diagnosed with hepatocellular carcinoma, melanoma, renal cell or head and neck cancer. Earlier anti-PD-1, anti-PD-L1 or anti-CTLA-4 therapy was permitted; 30% to 45% had received some. Findings and caveats of the study: Mean expanded clone counts were higher in CD8+ than CD4+ T cells.

Comment on this clone: The antigen is not known.

Method: immunoSEQ multiplex PCR; TCRdb's copy keeps in-frame clones and lacks some. The data show roughly 110,000 clones, roughly 90% seen once. The receptor was isolated from an adult with an advanced solid tumor such as melanoma, head and neck, liver or kidney cancer. Sequences were derived from CD4+ or CD8+ T cells sorted from blood, sampled in a trial of the OX40 agonist ivuxolimab.

The CDR3 bases are TGTGCCAGCAGCAAAAGGGAAGGGAGGGGGGCGAACACTGAAGCTTTCTTT. Translation: CASSKREGRGANTEAFF. V and J are TRBV21-1 and TRBJ1-1. TRBV21-1 is listed as a pseudogene. The CDR3 consists of 17 residues.